This TCR beta chain emerged from a study of OX40 agonist ivuxolimab in advanced cancers. Study summary: Every 2 weeks, patients received ivuxolimab intravenously, dosed at 0.01 to 10 mg/kg. The eligibility criteria allowed prior anti-PD-1, anti-PD-L1 or anti-CTLA-4 therapy, and roughly 39% had some.

The germline V gene encodes CDR1 MDHEN and CDR2 SYDVKM. This CDR3 region has 15 residues. V lost 3 bases to trimming and J lost 4 bases, with 15 bases between them. In regard to this clone: Antigen specificity is unknown.

General study results and limits: Patients with a partial response at 0.1-3.0 mg/kg had among the lowest clonal expansion.

Assay: immunoSEQ multiplex PCR; the TCRdb copy retains only in-frame clones and omits some. The sample lists 70,000 to 90,000 clones, 80% to 90% occurring once. The receptor comes from an adult with an advanced solid tumor such as melanoma, head and neck, liver or kidney cancer. This chain links TRBV28 with TRBJ1-1; the D gene is possibly TRBD1 (5 bases). The sequences come from CD4+ or CD8+ T cells sorted from blood, collected in a trial of the OX40 agonist ivuxolimab. The CDR3 bases are TGTGCCAGCAGTTTGGGGGGTAATAGGGGCACTGAAGCTTTCTTT. It yields the protein CASSLGGNRGTEAFF.